This T cell receptor beta chain was recovered during a study of regulatory T cells in long-lasting Graves disease. This CDR3 contains 14 residues. Germline CDR1 reads SGHTA; CDR2 reads FQGNSA. Trimming took 2 bases from V and 0 from J, leaving 5 bases between them. To make TCR beta libraries, researchers used iRepertoire HTBI primers and Arm-PCR of CDR3 regions. TCRdb reprocessed the multiplex PCR reads with MiXCR, giving one entry per CDR3 protein. The repertoire holds about 470,000 distinct CDR3 sequences, with roughly 21% as singletons. Noted time point: persistent/refractory GD, antithyroid drugs over 5 years with positive TRAb. PBMCs were the source of the RNA used for TCR sequencing. Roughly 9.2 milliliters of peripheral blood were drawn into EDTA tubes.

The origin of this receptor is a female donor with Graves disease. Sequencing used peripheral blood mononuclear cells (PBMCs), obtained when the disease was refractory, from a patient treated with antithyroid drugs. The genes are TRBV7-2 and TRBJ1-3; no reliable D call. The CDR3 DNA reads TGTGCCAGCAGCTTACCCCTCTCTGGAAACACCATATATTTT. Residues: CASSLPLSGNTIYF.